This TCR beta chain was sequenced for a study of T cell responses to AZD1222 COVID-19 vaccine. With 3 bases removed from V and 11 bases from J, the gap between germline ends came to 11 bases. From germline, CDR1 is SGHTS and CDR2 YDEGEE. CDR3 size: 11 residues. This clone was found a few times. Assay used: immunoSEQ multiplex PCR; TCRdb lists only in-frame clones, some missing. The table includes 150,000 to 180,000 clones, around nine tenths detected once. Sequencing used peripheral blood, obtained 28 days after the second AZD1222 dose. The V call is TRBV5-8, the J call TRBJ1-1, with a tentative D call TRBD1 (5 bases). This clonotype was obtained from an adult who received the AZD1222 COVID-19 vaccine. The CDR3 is CASSWGVGAFF. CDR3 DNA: TGTGCCAGCAGCTGGGGGGTGGGCGCTTTCTTT. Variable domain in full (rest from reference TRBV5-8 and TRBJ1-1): EAGVTQSPTHLIKTRGQQATLRCSPISGHTSVYWYQQALGLGLQFLLWYDEGEERNRGNFPPRFSGRQFPNYSSELNVNALELEDSALYLCASSWGVGAFFGQGTRLTVV.